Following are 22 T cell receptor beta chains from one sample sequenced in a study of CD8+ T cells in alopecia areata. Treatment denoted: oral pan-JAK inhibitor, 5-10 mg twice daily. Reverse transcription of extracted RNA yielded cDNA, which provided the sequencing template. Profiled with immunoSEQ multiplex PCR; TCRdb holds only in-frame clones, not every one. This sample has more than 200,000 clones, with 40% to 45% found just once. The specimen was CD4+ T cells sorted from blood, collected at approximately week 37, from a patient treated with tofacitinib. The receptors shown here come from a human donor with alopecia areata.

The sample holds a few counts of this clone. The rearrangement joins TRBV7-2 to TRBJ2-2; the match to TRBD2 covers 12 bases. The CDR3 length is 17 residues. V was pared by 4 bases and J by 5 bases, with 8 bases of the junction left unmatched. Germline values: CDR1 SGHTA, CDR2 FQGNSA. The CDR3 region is CASSSRLAGVRTGELFF. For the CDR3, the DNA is TGTGCCAGCAGCTCAAGACTAGCGGGAGTACGGACCGGGGAGCTGTTTTTT. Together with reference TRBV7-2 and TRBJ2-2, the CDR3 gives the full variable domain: GAGVSQSPSNKVTEKGKDVELRCDPISGHTALYWYRQSLGQGLEFLIYFQGNSAPDKSGLPSDRFSAERTGGSVSTLTIQRTQQEDSAVYLCASSSRLAGVRTGELFFGEGSRLTVL.

The CDR3 is CASRRELYNEQFF. For the CDR3, the DNA is TGCGCCAGCAGGCGAGAACTCTACAATGAGCAGTTCTTC. The rearrangement uses TRBV5-1 and TRBJ2-1; D not resolved. The CDR3 has 13 amino acids. The germline V gene has CDR1 SGHRS and CDR2 YFSETQ. V lost 5 bases to trimming and J lost 3 bases, with 9 bases between them.

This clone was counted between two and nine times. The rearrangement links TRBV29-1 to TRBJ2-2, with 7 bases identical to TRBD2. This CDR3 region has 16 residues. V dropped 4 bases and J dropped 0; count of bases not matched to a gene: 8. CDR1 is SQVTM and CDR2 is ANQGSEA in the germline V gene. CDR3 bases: TGCAGCGTTGGGGGAGGGCCCCGAACGAACACCGGGGAGCTGTTTTTT. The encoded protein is CSVGGGPRTNTGELFF.

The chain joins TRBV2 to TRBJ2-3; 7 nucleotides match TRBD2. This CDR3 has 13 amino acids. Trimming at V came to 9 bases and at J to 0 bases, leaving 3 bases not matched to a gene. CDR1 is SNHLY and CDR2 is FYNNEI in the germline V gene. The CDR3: CARGGPSTDTQYF. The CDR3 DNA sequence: TGTGCCAGGGGAGGGCCCAGCACAGATACGCAGTATTTT.

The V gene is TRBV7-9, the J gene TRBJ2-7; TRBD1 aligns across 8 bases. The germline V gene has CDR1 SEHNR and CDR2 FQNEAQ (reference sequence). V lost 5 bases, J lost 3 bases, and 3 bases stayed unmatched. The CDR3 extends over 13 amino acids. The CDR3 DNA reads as TGTGCCAGCAGCCCCGGGACAGGCTACGAGCAGTACTTC. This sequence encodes CASSPGTGYEQYF.

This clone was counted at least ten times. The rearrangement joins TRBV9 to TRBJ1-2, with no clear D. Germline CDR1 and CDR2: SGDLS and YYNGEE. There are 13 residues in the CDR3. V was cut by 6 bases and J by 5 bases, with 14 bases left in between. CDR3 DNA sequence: TGTGCCAGCACCAAAGAGGGTTCGTATGGCTACACCTTC. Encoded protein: CASTKEGSYGYTF.

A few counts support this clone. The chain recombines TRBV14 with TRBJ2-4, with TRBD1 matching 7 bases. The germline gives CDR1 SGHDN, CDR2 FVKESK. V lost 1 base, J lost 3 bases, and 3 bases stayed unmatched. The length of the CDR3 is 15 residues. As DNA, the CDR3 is TGTGCCAGCAGCCAAGGCAGGGGGAACAAAAACATTCAGTACTTC. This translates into CASSQGRGNKNIQYF.

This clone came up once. The CDR3 nucleotides are TGTGCCTGGAGTGACCCGGGAGGTAGGGGGGAGCTGTTTTTT. Protein product: CAWSDPGGRGELFF. The V gene is TRBV30, the J gene TRBJ2-2; the match to TRBD2 covers 7 bases. Losses at the gene ends were 1 base for V and 8 bases for J; bases not matched to a gene: 7. Germline loops: CDR1 GTSNPN, CDR2 SVGIG (reference sequence). The CDR3 extends over 14 amino acids. Using reference TRBV30 and TRBJ2-2 for the parts outside the CDR3, the full variable domain is SQTIHQWPATLVQPVGSPLSLECTVEGTSNPNLYWYRQAAGRGLQLLFYSVGIGQISSEVPQNLSASRPQDRQFILSSKKLLLSDSGFYLCAWSDPGGRGELFFGEGSRLTVL.

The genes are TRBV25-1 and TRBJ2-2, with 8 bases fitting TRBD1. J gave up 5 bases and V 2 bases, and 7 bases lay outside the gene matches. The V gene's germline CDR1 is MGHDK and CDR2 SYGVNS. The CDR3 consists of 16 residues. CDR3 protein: CASSEPGTGFTGELFF. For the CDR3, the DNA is TGTGCCAGCAGTGAACCCGGGACAGGTTTTACCGGGGAGCTGTTTTTT.

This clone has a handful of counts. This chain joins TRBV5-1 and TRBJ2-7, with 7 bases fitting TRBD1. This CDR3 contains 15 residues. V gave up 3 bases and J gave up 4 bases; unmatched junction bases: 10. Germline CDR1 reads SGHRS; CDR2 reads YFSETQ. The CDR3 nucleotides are TGCGCCAGCAGCTATCATCCTCGGACAGGTTACGAGCAGTACTTC. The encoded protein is CASSYHPRTGYEQYF.

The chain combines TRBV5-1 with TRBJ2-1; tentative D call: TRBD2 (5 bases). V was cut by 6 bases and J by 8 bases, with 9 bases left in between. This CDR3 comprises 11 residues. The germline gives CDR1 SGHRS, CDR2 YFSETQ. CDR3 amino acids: CASTQADEQFF. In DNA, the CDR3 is TGCGCCAGCACACAAGCGGATGAGCAGTTCTTC.

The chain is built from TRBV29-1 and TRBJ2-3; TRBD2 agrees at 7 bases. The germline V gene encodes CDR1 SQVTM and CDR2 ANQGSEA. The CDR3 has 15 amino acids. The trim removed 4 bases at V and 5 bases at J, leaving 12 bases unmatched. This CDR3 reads CSVVPSGILRDTQYF. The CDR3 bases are TGCAGCGTTGTACCCAGCGGGATACTACGAGATACGCAGTATTTT.

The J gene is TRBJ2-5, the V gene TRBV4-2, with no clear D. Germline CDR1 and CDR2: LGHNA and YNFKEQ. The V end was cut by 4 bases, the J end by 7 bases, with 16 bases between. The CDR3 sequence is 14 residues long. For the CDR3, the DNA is TGTGCCAGCAGCCGAATAAGACACGACGGGACCCAGTACTTC. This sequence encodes CASSRIRHDGTQYF.

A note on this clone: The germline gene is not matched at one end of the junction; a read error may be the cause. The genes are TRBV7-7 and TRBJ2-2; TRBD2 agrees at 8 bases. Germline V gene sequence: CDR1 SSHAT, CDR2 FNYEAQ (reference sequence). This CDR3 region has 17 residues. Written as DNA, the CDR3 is TGTGCTAGCAGCTTAGAGCCGGGGGGGCAGAACACCGGGGAGCTGTTTTTT. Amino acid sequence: CASSLEPGGQNTGELFF.

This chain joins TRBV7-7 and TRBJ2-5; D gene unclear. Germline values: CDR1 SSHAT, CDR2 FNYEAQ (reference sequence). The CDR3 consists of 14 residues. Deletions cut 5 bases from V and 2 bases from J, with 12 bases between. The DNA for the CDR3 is TGTGCCAGCAGCCCGGTCGGGCCACAAGAGACCCAGTACTTC. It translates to CASSPVGPQETQYF.

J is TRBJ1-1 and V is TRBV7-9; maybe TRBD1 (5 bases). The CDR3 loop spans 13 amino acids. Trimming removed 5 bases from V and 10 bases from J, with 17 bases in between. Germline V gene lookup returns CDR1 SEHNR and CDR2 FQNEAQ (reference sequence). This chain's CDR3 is CASSGGRGSGAFF. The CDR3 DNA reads TGTGCCAGCAGCGGGGGACGGGGGAGCGGAGCTTTCTTT.

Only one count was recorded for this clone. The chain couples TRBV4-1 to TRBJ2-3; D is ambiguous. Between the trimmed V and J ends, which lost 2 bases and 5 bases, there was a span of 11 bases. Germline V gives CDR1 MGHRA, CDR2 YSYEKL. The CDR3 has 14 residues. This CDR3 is CASSQQSHQDTQYF. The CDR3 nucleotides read TGCGCCAGCAGCCAACAGAGTCATCAAGATACGCAGTATTTT.

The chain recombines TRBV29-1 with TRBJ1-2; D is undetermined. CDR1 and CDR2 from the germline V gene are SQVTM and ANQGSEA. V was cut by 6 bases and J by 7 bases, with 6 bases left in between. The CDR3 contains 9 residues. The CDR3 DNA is TGCAGCGTGTCCGGTGGCTACACCTTC. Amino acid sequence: CSVSGGYTF.

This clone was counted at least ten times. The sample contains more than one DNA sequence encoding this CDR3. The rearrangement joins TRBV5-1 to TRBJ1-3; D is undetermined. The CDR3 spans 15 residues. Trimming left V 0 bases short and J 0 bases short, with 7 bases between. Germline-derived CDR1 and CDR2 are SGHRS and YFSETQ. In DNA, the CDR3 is TGCGCCAGCAGCTTGGGTCCGAACTCTGGAAACACCATATATTTT. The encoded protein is CASSLGPNSGNTIYF.

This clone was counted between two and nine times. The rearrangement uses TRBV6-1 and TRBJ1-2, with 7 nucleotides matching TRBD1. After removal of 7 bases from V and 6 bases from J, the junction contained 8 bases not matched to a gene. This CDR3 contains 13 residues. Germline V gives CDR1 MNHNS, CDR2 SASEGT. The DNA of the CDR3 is TGTGCCAGCATGAATTACCAGGGGGATGGCTACACCTTC. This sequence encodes CASMNYQGDGYTF.

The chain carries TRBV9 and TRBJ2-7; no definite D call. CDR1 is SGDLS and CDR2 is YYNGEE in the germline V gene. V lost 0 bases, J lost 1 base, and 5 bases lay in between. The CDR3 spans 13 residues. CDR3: CASSVGVSYEQYF. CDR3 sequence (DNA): TGTGCCAGCAGCGTAGGGGTTTCCTACGAGCAGTACTTC.

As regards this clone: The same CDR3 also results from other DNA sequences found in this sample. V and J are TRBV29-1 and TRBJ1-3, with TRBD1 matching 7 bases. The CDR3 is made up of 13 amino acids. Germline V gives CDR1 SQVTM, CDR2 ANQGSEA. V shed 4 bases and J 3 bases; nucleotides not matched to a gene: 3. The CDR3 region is CSVGQGVGNTIYF. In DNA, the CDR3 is TGCAGCGTTGGACAGGGAGTTGGAAACACCATATATTTT.